This T cell receptor (beta chain) stems from a study of T cell responses to AZD1222 COVID-19 vaccine. Notes on the study in general: Possibly, clonal diversity was underestimated; donors were largely white British and included more females. An increase in Spike-specific TCR breadth and depth was observed after two AZD1222 doses. Just 5 to 7 people given AZD1222 tested seropositive at baseline.

Using immunoSEQ multiplex PCR, the repertoire was profiled, and TCRdb retains in-frame clones only, with some absent. Here the sample spans about 120,000 clones, around nine tenths being singletons. In the case of this clone: The antigen remains undetermined.

Trimming left V 3 bases short and J 1 base short, with 12 bases between. Germline lookup yields CDR1 LGHDT and CDR2 YNNKEL (reference sequence). This CDR3 is built from 15 residues. This sequence was found in an adult in good health. This rearrangement joins TRBV3-1 (or the pseudogene TRBV3-2) to TRBJ1-1; D is possibly TRBD1 (5 bases). The source was peripheral blood, collected on day 0 of AZD1222 vaccination. Here the CDR3 DNA reads TGTGCCAGCAGCCATGGGACCTCAGGGAACACTGAAGCTTTCTTT. Translating gives CASSHGTSGNTEAFF.